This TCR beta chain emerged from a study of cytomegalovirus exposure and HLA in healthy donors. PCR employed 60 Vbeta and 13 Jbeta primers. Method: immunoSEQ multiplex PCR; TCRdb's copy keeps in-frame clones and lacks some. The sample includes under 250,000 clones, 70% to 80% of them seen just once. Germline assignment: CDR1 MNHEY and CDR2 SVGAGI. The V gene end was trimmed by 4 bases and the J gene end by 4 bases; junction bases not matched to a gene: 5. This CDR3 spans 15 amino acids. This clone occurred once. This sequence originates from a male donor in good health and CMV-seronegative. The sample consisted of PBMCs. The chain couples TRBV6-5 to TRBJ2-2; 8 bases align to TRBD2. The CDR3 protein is CASSFREGSTGELFF. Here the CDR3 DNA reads TGTGCCAGCAGTTTCCGGGAGGGGAGCACCGGGGAGCTGTTTTTT.